A single T cell receptor (beta chain) is shown here with its context. What it recognizes is unknown. The sample comes from a study of T cell repertoires in cytomegalovirus infection. V was shortened by 2 bases and J by 1 base, with 13 bases between the two germline ends. CDR1 SGDLS and CDR2 YYNGEE come from the germline V gene. The CDR3 extends over 15 amino acids. TCRdb used MiXCR to reprocess the reads, holding one entry per CDR3 protein. The sample records 200,000 or so distinct CDR3 sequences, 35% to 45% being singletons. The clonotype comes from a human donor in good health (CMV status not recorded). Some clones in this sample may be carry-over from other donors' samples. The chain carries TRBV9 and TRBJ2-7, with a weak D call TRBD2 (5 bases). The sample consisted of CD8+ T cells from cultured PBMCs, taken from culture after CMV antigen stimulation. The chain's CDR3 is CASSVGVALSYEQYF. In DNA form, the CDR3 reads TGTGCCAGCAGCGTCGGGGTAGCTCTATCCTACGAGCAGTACTTC.